This T cell receptor beta chain was identified during a study of long-term antiretroviral therapy in people with HIV. CDR1 and CDR2 from the germline V gene are KGHSH and LQKENI. J gave up 3 bases and V 4 bases, and 17 bases lay outside the gene matches. This CDR3 spans 20 amino acids. immunoSEQ v3.0 was run at survey level. Using immunoSEQ multiplex PCR, the repertoire was profiled, and TCRdb retains in-frame clones only, with some absent. The table lists fewer than 20,000 clones, about 80% of them singletons, with roughly 10% in the top ten. This chain links TRBV18 with TRBJ2-7; 14 nucleotides align to TRBD2. The TCR sequence derives from a middle-aged man with HIV. The source material was unsorted PBMCs, sampled 0.3 years before starting antiretroviral therapy. CDR3 nucleotide sequence: TGTGCCAGCTCACGACTGGGGACTAGCGGGAGTCGGTCCTATGACTACGAGCAGTACTTC. Translation: CASSRLGTSGSRSYDYEQYF.